This note documents a single TCR beta chain sequence. What it binds is unknown. The data are from a study of blood T cells in healthy people across ages. A J-beta primer mix and a sample-barcoded 5' primer were used in a second PCR of roughly 6 to 12 cycles. Every cDNA molecule bore a tag from a template-switch adaptor containing 12 random nucleotides. Each CDR3 protein gets one entry after TCRdb re-called the 5' RACE reads with MiXCR. The table has approximately 810,000 distinct CDR3 sequences, 35% to 40% seen once. Researchers report isolating at least 6 million PBMCs per sample. Whole-study results and caveats: With age, beta diversity per million T cells declined roughly linearly, significantly by around 43. Total diversity from one million sequenced T cells was likely underestimated.

Germline assignment: CDR1 DFQATT and CDR2 SNEGSKA (reference sequence). This CDR3 contains 14 residues. The trim removed 3 bases at V and 2 bases at J, leaving 5 bases unmatched. The specimen was blood. This TCR derives from a man younger than 30 in good health. This sequence joins TRBV20-1 and TRBJ1-1; 8 positions match TRBD1. The CDR3 region is CSASPDRVNTEAFF. CDR3 coding DNA: TGCAGTGCTAGCCCGGACAGGGTAAACACTGAAGCTTTCTTT.